This T cell receptor beta chain was observed in a study of T cell repertoires in aging, cancer and after chemotherapy. For the study at large: Donor ages fell into six groups from 30 or younger up to 70 or older. About 8.8 million TCR reads made up the full dataset.

A mixed TRB-A/B primer pool amplified rearranged TRB by multiplex touch-down PCR. TCRdb reanalysed the multiplex PCR reads using MiXCR and keeps one entry per CDR3 protein. This sample yields 8,500 to 13,000 distinct CDR3 sequences, of which more than 30% are seen a single time; around 3% belongs to the top ten. Peripheral blood genomic DNA, not sorted cells or RNA, was the template. In this sample, this clonotype is medium-sized. CDR3 length: 15 amino acids. V lost 0 bases, J lost 4 bases, and 3 bases stayed unmatched. V is TRBV12-3 or TRBV12-4 and J is TRBJ2-7, with 10 bases identical to TRBD1. The receptor comes from a human donor in good health. Specimen: blood. CDR3 DNA sequence: TGTGCCAGCAGTTTAGCGGGGACAGGGGAGTACGAGCAGTACTTC. It yields the protein CASSLAGTGEYEQYF.